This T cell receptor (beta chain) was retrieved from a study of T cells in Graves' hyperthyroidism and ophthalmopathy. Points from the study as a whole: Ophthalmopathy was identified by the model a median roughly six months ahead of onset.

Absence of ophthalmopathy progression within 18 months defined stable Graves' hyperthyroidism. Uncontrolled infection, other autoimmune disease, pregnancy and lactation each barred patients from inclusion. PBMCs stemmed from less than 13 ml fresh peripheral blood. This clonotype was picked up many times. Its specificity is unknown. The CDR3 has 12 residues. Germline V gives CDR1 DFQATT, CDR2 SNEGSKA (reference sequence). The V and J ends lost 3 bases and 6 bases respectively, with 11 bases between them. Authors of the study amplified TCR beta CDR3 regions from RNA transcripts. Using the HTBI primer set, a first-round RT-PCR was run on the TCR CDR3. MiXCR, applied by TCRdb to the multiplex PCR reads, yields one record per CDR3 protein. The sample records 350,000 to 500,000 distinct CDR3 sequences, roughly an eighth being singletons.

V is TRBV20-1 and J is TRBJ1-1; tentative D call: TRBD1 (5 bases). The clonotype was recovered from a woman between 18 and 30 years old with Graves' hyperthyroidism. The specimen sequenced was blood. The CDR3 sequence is CSASLPGAEAFF. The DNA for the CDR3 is TGCAGTGCTAGTCTTCCGGGGGCTGAAGCTTTCTTT.